The sample holds a few counts of the clone carrying this T cell receptor beta chain. The data stem from a study of T-cell memory formation after mild COVID-19. CDR3 size: 15 residues. V trimming: 4 bases; J trimming: 4 bases; junction bases outside the gene matches: 5. Germline CDR1 reads SNHLY; CDR2 reads FYNNEI. In TCRdb, the 5' RACE reads were re-called with MiXCR into one record per CDR3 protein. The sample records fewer than 300,000 distinct CDR3 sequences, about 20% being singletons. V usage is TRBV2 and J usage is TRBJ2-3; TRBD2 matches 10 bases. The sequence was obtained from a young man who had mild COVID-19 (a few samples of this study predate the infection). Cell type and time point are not known. The specimen sequenced was PBMCs or a T cell subset sorted from them (not recorded which). Written as DNA, the CDR3 is TGTGCCAGCAGTGCTAGCGGGGGTTTCGCAGATACGCAGTATTTT. It specifies CASSASGGFADTQYF.